The 13 T cell receptor beta chains presented below share a single source sample, sequenced in a study of cytomegalovirus exposure and HLA in healthy donors. PCR primers comprised 60 Vbeta and 13 Jbeta primers. Sequencing used immunoSEQ multiplex PCR; TCRdb keeps in-frame clones, though not all of them. The sample contains roughly 68,000 clones, 75% of which appear only once. Sequenced input: PBMCs. The receptors come from a young woman in good health and CMV-seropositive.

This clone was recorded a few times. The rearrangement links TRBV11-2 to TRBJ1-1; weak D call: TRBD1 (5 bases). In germline, CDR1 is SGHAT, CDR2 FQNNGV. Deletions cut 4 bases from V and 4 bases from J, with 13 bases between. This CDR3 is 14 amino acids long. DNA of the CDR3: TGTGCCAGCAGCTCCGGAGGGGAGGGCACTGAAGCTTTCTTT. Protein sequence: CASSSGGEGTEAFF.

This chain links TRBV29-1 with TRBJ1-2; D call uncertain. The germline V gene has CDR1 SQVTM and CDR2 ANQGSEA. This CDR3 region has 14 residues. V lost 3 bases and J lost 4, with 15 bases in between. DNA for the CDR3: TGCAGCGTTGATAACGCCAGATCCAGCTATGGCTACACCTTC. Translation gives CSVDNARSSYGYTF.

The V and J genes are TRBV19 and TRBJ2-6, with D perhaps TRBD1 (6 bases). The CDR3 has 16 amino acids. V was pared by 4 bases and J by 4 bases, with 14 bases between. The germline V gene encodes CDR1 LNHDA and CDR2 SQIVND (reference sequence). CDR3 sequence: CASSKSTGTGANVLTF. CDR3 DNA sequence: TGTGCCAGTAGTAAATCAACAGGGACCGGGGCCAACGTCCTGACTTTC.

This chain joins TRBV5-4 and TRBJ2-7, with 7 bases matching TRBD1. This CDR3 spans 15 amino acids. The germline V gene has CDR1 SGHNT and CDR2 YYREEE (reference sequence). Trimming took 0 bases from V and 3 from J; bases not matched to a gene: 6. The CDR3 nucleotides read TGTGCCAGCAGCTTGGCTGCAGGGGGTTTCTACGAGCAGTACTTC. It yields the protein CASSLAAGGFYEQYF. The full variable domain, rest sourced from reference TRBV5-4 and TRBJ2-7, is ETGVTQSPTHLIKTRGQQVTLRCSSQSGHNTVSWYQQALGQGPQFIFQYYREEENGRGNFPPRFSGLQFPNYSSELNVNALELDDSALYLCASSLAAGGFYEQYFGPGTRLTVT.

The chain couples TRBV19 to TRBJ2-3, with 7 bases that match TRBD1. Trimming cost V 4 bases and J 2 bases; bases outside gene matches: 6. CDR1 and CDR2 (germline): LNHDA, SQIVND (reference sequence). The length of the CDR3 is 15 residues. CDR3 nucleotide sequence: TGTGCCAGTAGTAATACAGGGGCACACACAGATACGCAGTATTTT. Translation: CASSNTGAHTDTQYF.

The chain carries TRBV11-2 and TRBJ2-7; D not certain. Germline V gene lookup returns CDR1 SGHAT and CDR2 FQNNGV. With 5 bases removed from V and 2 bases from J, the gap between germline ends came to 13 bases. This CDR3 has 14 residues. The CDR3 spells CASSPISAPYEQYF. For the CDR3, the DNA is TGTGCCAGCAGCCCGATAAGCGCGCCCTACGAGCAGTACTTC.

V usage is TRBV28 and J usage is TRBJ2-7; TRBD2 matches 9 bases. Germline lookup yields CDR1 MDHEN and CDR2 SYDVKM. CDR3 size: 15 residues. The junction had 12 bases not matched to a gene; V was cut back by 5 bases and J by 7 bases. This CDR3 is CASSLLAGPATEQYF. CDR3 sequence (DNA): TGTGCCAGCAGTCTTCTAGCGGGGCCTGCGACTGAGCAGTACTTC.

This sequence joins TRBV7-9 and TRBJ1-4; 8 bases match TRBD1. The CDR3 spans 12 residues. The ends lost 8 bases at V and 7 bases at J; junction bases unmatched: 3. CDR1 and CDR2 (germline): SEHNR, FQNEAQ (reference sequence). CDR3 loop: CASQGASEKLFF. As DNA, the CDR3 is TGTGCCAGCCAGGGGGCAAGTGAAAAACTGTTTTTT.

In its sample, this clone was seen a few times. J is TRBJ1-2 and V is TRBV6-5, with D possibly matching TRBD1 (6 bases). Germline CDR1 reads MNHEY; CDR2 reads SVGAGI. This CDR3 region has 15 residues. V lost 0 bases and J 6 bases, leaving 14 bases between the germline ends. CDR3 DNA: TGTGCCAGCAGTTACTCGTTCACAGGGCGGGATGGCTACACCTTC. Protein sequence: CASSYSFTGRDGYTF.

V gene TRBV7-2 combines with J gene TRBJ1-1, with 10 bases that match TRBD1. Germline assignment: CDR1 SGHTA and CDR2 FQGNSA. Unmatched junction bases numbered 3, after V lost 4 bases and J lost 4 bases. This CDR3 has 14 amino acids. The DNA for the CDR3 is TGTGCCAGCAGCTCCAGGACAGGGGGCACTGAAGCTTTCTTT. Translation gives CASSSRTGGTEAFF.

The V gene is TRBV5-4, the J gene TRBJ2-3; 16 nucleotides match TRBD2. Unmatched junction bases numbered 7, after V lost 4 bases and J lost 5 bases. The CDR3 runs 17 residues. CDR1 is SGHNT and CDR2 is YYREEE in the germline V gene (reference sequence). For the CDR3, the DNA is TGTGCCAGCAGCCCCGGGACTAGCGGGAGGGCGGGAGATACGCAGTATTTT. The encoded protein is CASSPGTSGRAGDTQYF.

The J gene is TRBJ2-4, the V gene TRBV15; TRBD2 might be the D (5 bases). The CDR3 has 18 residues. The germline V and J ends were trimmed by 8 bases and 0 bases, with 23 bases remaining between them. CDR1 LNHNV and CDR2 YYDKDF come from the germline V gene (reference sequence). The chain's CDR3 is CATVSGENGLLAKNIQYF. For the CDR3, the DNA is TGTGCCACCGTCTCCGGGGAAAACGGTTTACTAGCCAAAAACATTCAGTACTTC.

This clone was seen once. The chain carries TRBV28 and TRBJ2-1, with 9 bases fitting TRBD2. This CDR3 has 17 amino acids. The trim removed 3 bases at V and 8 bases at J, leaving 14 bases unmatched. CDR1 and CDR2 from the germline V gene are MDHEN and SYDVKM. The CDR3 region is CASSFTGGRAGLHEQFF. CDR3 bases: TGTGCCAGCAGTTTTACGGGCGGGAGGGCCGGGTTACATGAGCAGTTCTTC. Variable domain in full (rest from reference TRBV28 and TRBJ2-1): DVKVTQSSRYLVKRTGEKVFLECVQDMDHENMFWYRQDPGLGLRLIYFSYDVKMKEKGDIPEGYSVSREKKERFSLILESASTNQTSMYLCASSFTGGRAGLHEQFFGPGTRLTVL.